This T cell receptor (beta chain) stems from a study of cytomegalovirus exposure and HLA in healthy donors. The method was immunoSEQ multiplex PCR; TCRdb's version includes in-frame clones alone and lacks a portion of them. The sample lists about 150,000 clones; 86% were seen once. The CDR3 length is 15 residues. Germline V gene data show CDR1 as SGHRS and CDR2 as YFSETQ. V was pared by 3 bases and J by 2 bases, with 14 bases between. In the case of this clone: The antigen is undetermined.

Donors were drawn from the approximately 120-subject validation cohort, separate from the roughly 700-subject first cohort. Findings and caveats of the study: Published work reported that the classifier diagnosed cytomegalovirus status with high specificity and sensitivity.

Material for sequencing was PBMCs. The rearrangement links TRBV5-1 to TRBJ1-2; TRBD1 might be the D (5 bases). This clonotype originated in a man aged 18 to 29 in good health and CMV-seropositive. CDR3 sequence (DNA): TGCGCCAGCAGCTCCGGGGGGACGGGAAACTATGGCTACACCTTC. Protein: CASSSGGTGNYGYTF.